This TCR beta chain was identified in a study of blood T cell repertoires in COVID-19 (dated by TCRdb to 2020 to 2021). At the level of the whole study: Collaborator samples came from the United States, Italy and Spain and covered acute and convalescent phases of COVID-19. The material from the prospective study consisted of cDNA or gDNA derived from T cells, B-cell-depleted T cells, or PBMCs. The dataset comprised deeply sampled blood TCRbeta repertoires from subjects exposed to, actively infected with, or recovered from COVID-19. The repertoires were released in a freely available public database intended as a resource for research on the immune response to SARS-CoV-2. Samples were obtained from the ongoing ImmuneRACE study (first 160 participants) and from some 1,200 subjects provided by 6 global collaborators. Nearly every sample came with metadata listing a de-identified subject ID, COVID-19 status, age in years and sex. Where available, HLA class I and class II types were obtained from metadata supplied by the sample provider rather than from assay-based typing.

TCRbeta CDR3 regions were amplified from genomic DNA by means of the immunoSEQ Assay, a bias-controlled multiplex PCR. Per the source publication's procedure: The number of nucleated cells in each sample was estimated from the amplification of reference gene primers within the assay. To quantify the absolute abundance of each unique TCRbeta CDR3 rearrangement, sequence reads were collapsed and filtered. Productive Simpson clonality was computed per sample as the square root of Simpson's diversity index over productive rearrangements. TCRdb mirrors the immuneACCESS table, restricted to in-frame sequences. Some clones are absent from its copies; in checked studies, under half trace to an unresolved V gene, and the reason for the others is unknown. The DNA gave D and trimming, while V, J and clone size come from that table. For this sample there are 99,000 or so clones; over 75% appear just once. The ten biggest clones cover around 3.9% of the sample.

The CDR3 goes from the cysteine to the phenylalanine over 13 residues. This entry keeps only the CDR3 DNA: 39 bases, framed from base 1. CDR1 SGHRS and CDR2 YFSETQ were looked up in the germline V gene. The junction carries 10 bases between V and J, which are trimmed by 3 bases and 4 bases respectively. Results the study describes overall, beyond this receptor: The quantity of clinical and demographic metadata differed by source and by participant and was supplied without curation.

Each collaborating institution followed its own protocols to collect whole blood in K2EDTA tubes. For TCRbeta analysis, collaborators shipped samples as frozen whole blood, isolated PBMCs, or DNA extracted from either of those sample types. Concerning this clone: Its antigen target is currently unknown. No quality values exist for individual bases; no much larger clone is one base distant.

The source is a man aged 45-60 years with acute or convalescent COVID-19. This sequence uses TRBV5-1 and TRBJ1-2; the D gene cannot be named for sure. The sample taken for sequencing was peripheral blood. In nucleotides, the sequence is TGCGCCAGCAGCTCGCCTCAGGCCTATGGCTACACCTTC. Its protein product is CASSSPQAYGYTF.